Below are 2 T cell receptor beta chains sequenced from a single sample in a study of T cells in Graves' hyperthyroidism and ophthalmopathy. Amplified regions were TCR beta CDR3 sequences from RNA transcripts. Primed by the HTBI set, a first-round RT-PCR was run on the TCR CDR3. TCRdb analysed the multiplex PCR reads with MiXCR anew, one entry per CDR3 protein. The sample holds 550,000 to 700,000 distinct CDR3 sequences, 46% seen once. The sequenced sample was peripheral blood or thyroid tissue (not recorded which). Receptor source: an adult woman with Graves' disease, either hyperthyroidism or ophthalmopathy (not recorded which).

The chain uses TRBV7-3 and TRBJ1-1, with a weak D call TRBD1 (5 bases). The CDR3 is 15 amino acids. With 5 bases removed from V and 3 bases from J, the gap between germline ends came to 16 bases. Germline V gene sequence: CDR1 SGHTA, CDR2 FQGTGA. The CDR3: CASSINGGTDTEAFF. The CDR3 region has the DNA TGTGCCAGCAGCATCAACGGAGGGACCGACACTGAAGCTTTCTTT. Drawing the rest from reference TRBV7-3 and TRBJ1-1, the complete variable domain is GAGVSQTPSNKVTEKGKYVELRCDPISGHTALYWYRQSLGQGPEFLIYFQGTGAADDSGLPNDRFFAVRPEGSVSTLKIQRTERGDSAVYLCASSINGGTDTEAFFGQGTRLTVV.

The chain joins TRBV20-1 to TRBJ2-5; D perhaps matches TRBD2 (5 bases). The CDR3 is 13 residues long. The germline V gene encodes CDR1 DFQATT and CDR2 SNEGSKA (reference sequence). For the CDR3, the DNA is TGCGGCACTCACCCGGGGTACCAAGAGACCCAGTACTTC. It encodes CGTHPGYQETQYF.